This T cell receptor beta chain was sequenced for a study of blood T cell repertoires in COVID-19. Study at large: The cDNA or gDNA used as material had been derived from T cells, B-cell-depleted T cells, or PBMCs.

Study processing details: The authors estimated nucleated cell counts from reference gene primer amplification. Some clones are missing from TCRdb's copy, which holds only in-frame ones; the method was immunoSEQ multiplex PCR. From that table come the V and J calls and clone size; the DNA was used to work out D and trimming. The table lists hundreds of thousands of clones, 83% of them singletons. V was pared by 5 bases and J by 5 bases, with 5 bases of the junction left unmatched. Germline V gene data show CDR1 as SQVTM and CDR2 as ANQGSEA. The CDR3 runs to 12 residues. This sequence originates from a woman aged 50 to 60 with acute or convalescent COVID-19. What was sequenced was peripheral blood. The rearrangement uses TRBV29-1 and TRBJ1-1, with TRBD1 identical over 7 bases. The CDR3 DNA reads TGCAGCGTTACAGGGGAAGGTACTGAAGCTTTCTTT. Translating it yields CSVTGEGTEAFF.